The sequence of this T cell receptor beta chain was determined in a study of blood T cell repertoires in COVID-19. On the study more broadly: Collection of acute and convalescent COVID-19 samples took place in the United States, Italy and Spain. PBMCs, B-cell-depleted T cells, or T cells were the source of the cDNA or gDNA that made up the material.

Per the original methods: Reference gene primer amplification in the assay estimated nucleated cell counts. Profiling relied on immunoSEQ multiplex PCR, and the TCRdb table lists in-frame clones only, not all of them. V, J and clone size reflect that table, while D and trimming were determined from the DNA. Found here are approximately 360,000 clones, 90% of them singletons; the top ten hold approximately 6.2%. In germline, CDR1 is WSHSY, CDR2 SAAADI. This CDR3 comprises 14 residues. Unmatched junction bases numbered 9, after V lost 4 bases and J lost 7 bases. Specimen: peripheral blood. The chain recombines TRBV10-2 with TRBJ2-7, with 8 bases matching TRBD1. This receptor was taken from a man in his late teens or twenties with active or convalescent COVID-19. This CDR3 is CASSVDRGMREQYF. The CDR3 DNA reads as TGCGCCAGCAGTGTAGACAGGGGAATGAGGGAGCAGTACTTC.